The T cell receptor (beta chain) under discussion was sequenced for a study of blood T cell repertoires in COVID-19. Study-level background: COVID-19 samples collected from the United States, Italy and Spain covered acute and convalescent phases. T cells, B-cell-depleted T cells, or PBMCs supplied cDNA or gDNA.

Original methodology: Reference gene primer amplification in the assay estimated nucleated cell counts. The repertoire was sequenced with immunoSEQ multiplex PCR; TCRdb's copy has only in-frame clones and lacks some. V and J calls and clone size follow that table, whereas D and trimming were derived from the DNA. Of nearly 110,000 clones in the sample, 60% to 80% were seen once. J was trimmed by 6 bases and V by 0 bases; bases with no gene match: 8. The germline CDR1 and CDR2 sequences are GTSNPN and SVGIG (reference sequence). The CDR3 totals 15 residues. The source of this sequence is a human donor with acute or convalescent COVID-19. The donor label of this sample is uncertain. The sample was peripheral blood. The V gene is TRBV30, the J gene TRBJ1-1; 9 nucleotides align to TRBD1. The CDR3 nucleotides read TGTGCCTGGAGTGTACTAGACAGGGGGTTGGCTGAAGCTTTCTTT. This encodes CAWSVLDRGLAEAFF. Together with reference TRBV30 and TRBJ1-1, the CDR3 gives the full variable domain: SQTIHQWPATLVQPVGSPLSLECTVEGTSNPNLYWYRQAAGRGLQLLFYSVGIGQISSEVPQNLSASRPQDRQFILSSKKLLLSDSGFYLCAWSVLDRGLAEAFFGQGTRLTVV.